This TCR beta chain is from a study of T cell repertoires in cytomegalovirus infection. Study observations and caveats: CMV carriers having the relevant HLA were flagged by cumulative public TCR beta family frequency. What dominated the ex vivo response were HLA-C-restricted CMV-specific TCR beta clonotypes.

Germline CDR1 PRHDT, CDR2 FYEKMQ (reference sequence). The CDR3 runs 13 residues. V lost 5 bases and J 1 base, leaving 8 bases between the germline ends. Via MiXCR, TCRdb re-called the reads, giving one row per CDR3 protein. The table records approximately 500,000 distinct CDR3 sequences, approximately 17% of them present only once. As for this clonotype: Its antigen is as yet unknown.

The chain has TRBV13 and TRBJ1-2, with D uncertain. The sequenced material came from CD8+ T cells from PBMCs. The TCR was taken from a human donor in good health (CMV status not recorded). Some clones in this sample may be carry-over from other donors' samples. The CDR3 nucleotides read TGTGCCAGCAGCCAATGGGGTAACTATGGCTACACCTTC. Its protein product is CASSQWGNYGYTF.